The 20 T cell receptor beta chains listed next were all sequenced from one sample in a study of shared clonotypes between healthy human individuals. Here immunoSEQ multiplex PCR was the method, and the copy in TCRdb shows in-frame clones only, minus some. The sample includes 2,100,000 or so clones, approximately 96% seen only once; the top ten take around 0.13%. The sample was naive CD4+ T cells sorted from blood. Subset described: CD45RA+ positively selected. The source of these receptors is a man aged 18 to 30 in good health.

The chain recombines TRBV10-1 with TRBJ2-3; tentatively, D is TRBD1 (5 bases). V shed 0 bases and J shed 5 bases, with 12 bases lying between them. Per germline, CDR1 WNHNN and CDR2 SYGVQD (reference sequence). CDR3 length equals 15 residues. CDR3 bases: TGCGCCAGCAGTGAGTCGAACAGGAATGGAGATACGCAGTATTTT. It is translated as CASSESNRNGDTQYF.

With respect to this clone: Other nucleotide sequences in the sample specify the same CDR3. The V call is TRBV11-2, the J call TRBJ2-1; 9 bases match TRBD2. CDR1 is SGHAT, CDR2 FQNNGV, per germline. J gave up 0 bases and V 6 bases, and 3 bases lay outside the gene matches. The CDR3 runs to 15 residues. The CDR3 DNA is TGTGCCAGCAGTTTTAGCGGGGGCTCCTACAATGAGCAGTTCTTC. This encodes CASSFSGGSYNEQFF.

CDR3 protein: CASSPSGSWQPQHF. The CDR3 bases are TGTGCCAGCAGCCCGTCGGGGTCGTGGCAGCCCCAGCATTTT. The chain has TRBV7-2 and TRBJ1-5; D remains unclear. The CDR3 runs 14 residues. Germline V CDR1 and CDR2: SGHTA, FQGNSA. The ends were cut back, 5 bases at V and 7 bases at J, with 15 bases in the middle.

The gene calls are TRBV30 and TRBJ1-3, with TRBD1 as a possible D gene (6 bases). Per the germline V gene, CDR1 is GTSNPN and CDR2 is SVGIG (reference sequence). The CDR3 is 15 amino acids. The V gene lost 0 bases and the J gene lost 0 bases, with 9 bases spanning the gap. CDR3 DNA sequence: TGTGCCTGGAGTGTAGAACAGGGCTCTGGAAACACCATATATTTT. Translated: CAWSVEQGSGNTIYF.

The chain has TRBV7-2 and TRBJ2-2; 8 nucleotides line up with TRBD1. The CDR3 loop spans 17 amino acids. V lost 5 bases to trimming and J lost 5 bases; unmatched junction nucleotides: 13. Germline V gene lookup returns CDR1 SGHTA and CDR2 FQGNSA. The CDR3 loop is CASSLTGGLKGTGELFF. Written as DNA, the CDR3 is TGTGCCAGCAGCCTTACAGGGGGGCTGAAGGGAACCGGGGAGCTGTTTTTT.

The rearrangement uses TRBV27 and TRBJ2-3, with 7 bases that match TRBD2. The CDR3 consists of 18 residues. Unmatched junction bases numbered 14, after V lost 5 bases and J lost 0 bases. Germline V CDR1 and CDR2: MNHEY, SMNVEV (reference sequence). CDR3 in amino acids: CASSPLQTSSPSTDTQYF. The CDR3 nucleotides read TGTGCCAGCAGTCCCTTGCAGACTAGCTCTCCTAGCACAGATACGCAGTATTTT.

J is TRBJ2-1 and V is TRBV5-1, with D possibly being TRBD2 (5 bases). CDR3 length: 16 residues. Trimming cost V 4 bases and J 0 bases, with 14 bases left between them. Germline CDR1 is SGHRS and CDR2 is YFSETQ. In nucleotides, the CDR3 is TGCGCCAGCAGCAAGGAAGCGGCAAGCTCCTACAATGAGCAGTTCTTC. Amino acid sequence: CASSKEAASSYNEQFF.

V is TRBV5-4 and J is TRBJ2-7; TRBD2 matches 12 bases. Germline V gene lookup returns CDR1 SGHNT and CDR2 YYREEE (reference sequence). This CDR3 contains 15 residues. The V gene end was trimmed by 3 bases and the J gene end by 2 bases; junction bases not matched to a gene: 3. DNA of the CDR3: TGTGCCAGCAGCTGGGGACTAGCGGGTCCCTACGAGCAGTACTTC. Translating gives CASSWGLAGPYEQYF.

A remark on this clone: The sample carries other DNA sequences with the same CDR3. The J gene is TRBJ2-1, the V gene TRBV30; no firm D call. Trimming pared 2 bases from V and 3 bases from J, leaving 5 bases between. The germline gives CDR1 GTSNPN, CDR2 SVGIG (reference sequence). There are 12 residues in the CDR3. CDR3 sequence reads: CAWSRSYNEQFF. The CDR3 DNA is TGTGCCTGGAGTCGCAGCTACAATGAGCAGTTCTTC.

The table lists this clone with a count of one. V and J are TRBV5-6 and TRBJ2-3; the D is unclear. Germline CDR1 is SGHDT and CDR2 is YYEEEE. This CDR3 is 14 amino acids long. Trimming left V 5 bases short and J 2 bases short, with 12 bases between. In DNA, the CDR3 is TGTGCCAGCAGTCTGAGACTCAACACAGATACGCAGTATTTT. Translation gives CASSLRLNTDTQYF.

To note about this clone: This may stem from a read error, because a much larger clone lies one nucleotide away. The rearrangement uses TRBV7-6 and TRBJ2-3, with D hard to call. The CDR3 totals 11 residues. Looked up from germline, CDR1 is SGHVS and CDR2 is FNYEAQ. Trimming removed 5 bases from V and 4 bases from J, with 4 bases in between. CDR3 DNA sequence: TGTGCCAGCAGCGTGGCAGATACGCAGTATTTT. It codes for CASSVADTQYF.

Regarding this clone: Germline is not matched at one junction end, which may reflect a read error. The chain combines TRBV15 with TRBJ2-1; 8 nucleotides align to TRBD2. Germline V gene data show CDR1 as LNHNV and CDR2 as YYDKDF (reference sequence). The CDR3 consists of 15 residues. CDR3 region: CATSRDGLAVNEQLF. The CDR3 nucleotides read TGTGCCACCAGCAGAGATGGACTAGCAGTGAATGAGCAGCTCTTC.

V and J are TRBV5-1 and TRBJ2-3; a possible D gene is TRBD2 (6 bases). This CDR3 region has 16 residues. CDR1 and CDR2 (germline): SGHRS, YFSETQ. The V gene lost 1 base and the J gene lost 8 bases, with 20 bases spanning the gap. The DNA of the CDR3 is TGCGCCAGCAGCTTGAAGAGGACGGGAGAGGGGCTTACGCAGTATTTT. It is translated as CASSLKRTGEGLTQYF. The variable domain in full, completed from reference TRBV5-1 and TRBJ2-3, reads KAGVTQTPRYLIKTRGQQVTLSCSPISGHRSVSWYQQTPGQGLQFLFEYFSETQRNKGNFPGRFSGRQFSNSRSEMNVSTLELGDSALYLCASSLKRTGEGLTQYFGPGTRLTVL.

A note on this clone: The same CDR3 also results from other DNA sequences found in this sample. The rearrangement uses TRBV5-4 and TRBJ2-5, with unresolved D. This CDR3 contains 12 residues. Germline V CDR1 and CDR2: SGHNT, YYREEE (reference sequence). The germline V and J ends were trimmed by 0 bases and 5 bases, with 5 bases remaining between them. The CDR3 region is CASSLALETQYF. The CDR3, as DNA: TGTGCCAGCAGCTTGGCCCTGGAGACCCAGTACTTC.

The chain recombines TRBV25-1 with TRBJ2-3; 11 nucleotides align to TRBD2. This CDR3 contains 15 residues. CDR1 and CDR2 from the germline V gene are MGHDK and SYGVNS. The ends lost 3 bases at V and 5 bases at J; junction bases unmatched: 4. The CDR3 loop is CASSDSGGGLDTQYF. As DNA, the CDR3 is TGTGCCAGCAGTGATAGCGGGGGGGGATTAGATACGCAGTATTTT.

V is TRBV5-4 and J is TRBJ2-7; the match to TRBD2 covers 9 bases. Trimming at V came to 4 bases and at J to 7 bases, leaving 9 bases not matched to a gene. This CDR3 contains 14 residues. Germline lookup yields CDR1 SGHNT and CDR2 YYREEE (reference sequence). The CDR3 nucleotides read TGTGCCAGCAGCACAGCGGGGGGCCCTGAAGAGCAGTACTTC. Its translation is CASSTAGGPEEQYF.

This clone came up once. The chain carries TRBV19 and TRBJ1-1, with TRBD1 matching 7 bases. Trimming at V came to 6 bases and at J to 4 bases, leaving 11 bases not matched to a gene. CDR1 is LNHDA, CDR2 SQIVND, per germline (reference sequence). CDR3 length equals 15 residues. CDR3 sequence: CASRKEGQTLTEAFF. CDR3 in DNA: TGTGCCAGTAGAAAAGAGGGACAGACGCTCACTGAAGCTTTCTTT. Full variable domain (rest looked up from reference TRBV19 and TRBJ1-1): DGGITQSPKYLFRKEGQNVTLSCEQNLNHDAMYWYRQDPGQGLRLIYYSQIVNDFQKGDIAEGYSVSREKKESFPLTVTSAQKNPTAFYLCASRKEGQTLTEAFFGQGTRLTVV.

The chain uses TRBV5-6 and TRBJ2-4; 8 bases match TRBD2. V shed 6 bases, J shed 0 bases, and the junction held 8 bases outside the gene matches. The CDR3 extends over 16 amino acids. The germline V gene encodes CDR1 SGHDT and CDR2 YYEEEE. The CDR3 DNA reads as TGTGCCAGCACCTTTCGGGGGGGAATAGCCAAAAACATTCAGTACTTC. Protein sequence: CASTFRGGIAKNIQYF.

The rearrangement links TRBV7-2 to TRBJ1-4; 7 bases are shared with TRBD1. V was pared by 0 bases and J by 0 bases, with 7 bases of the junction left unmatched. The CDR3 loop spans 18 amino acids. Germline V gene sequence: CDR1 SGHTA, CDR2 FQGNSA. Here the CDR3 reads CASSLAQGGRATNEKLFF. The CDR3 region has the DNA TGTGCCAGCAGCTTAGCCCAGGGGGGGAGAGCAACTAATGAAAAACTGTTTTTT.

This chain connects TRBV2 to TRBJ2-2, with TRBD2 matching over 11 bases. The CDR3 covers 15 residues. Germline CDR1 SNHLY, CDR2 FYNNEI. The ends lost 2 bases at V and 5 bases at J; junction bases unmatched: 1. CDR3 sequence reads: CASSETSGGTGELFF. The CDR3 nucleotides read TGTGCCAGCAGTGAAACTAGCGGGGGTACCGGGGAGCTGTTTTTT.